What follows are 30 T cell receptor beta chains derived from one specimen sequenced in a study of response to subunit inactivated influenza vaccine. TCRdb re-called the RT-PCR reads with MiXCR, one entry per CDR3 protein. The sample carries roughly 500,000 distinct CDR3 sequences, approximately 15% recorded once. Specimen: CD4+ T cells sorted from PBMCs, collected less than 30 months after vaccination. These receptors all stem from a man between 50 and 75 years old who received an inactivated influenza vaccine.

In nucleotides, the CDR3 is TGTGCCATCAGTGCCGGCGGGGGGTTCAATGAGCAGTTCTTC. Translation: CAISAGGGFNEQFF. This chain links TRBV10-3 with TRBJ2-1; 8 nucleotides agree with TRBD2. In germline, CDR1 is ENHRY, CDR2 SYGVKD. V trimming: 4 bases; J trimming: 6 bases; junction bases outside the gene matches: 5. The CDR3 is 14 amino acids.

This clonotype was seen many times. The CDR3 loop is CATSSGETQYF. CDR3 bases: TGTGCCACCAGCTCGGGGGAGACCCAGTACTTC. V is TRBV24-1 and J is TRBJ2-5; possible D gene TRBD2, 5 bases. The CDR3 has 11 amino acids. Germline V gives CDR1 KGHDR, CDR2 SFDVKD. Trimming cost V 7 bases and J 5 bases, with 7 bases left between them.

The chain joins TRBV20-1 to TRBJ1-1, with TRBD1 as a possible D gene (6 bases). V was shortened by 6 bases and J by 5 bases, with 16 bases between the two germline ends. The CDR3 contains 13 residues. Per the germline V gene, CDR1 is DFQATT and CDR2 is SNEGSKA (reference sequence). The CDR3, as DNA: TGCAGTGCGACACAGGGAAGGGGAACTGAAGCTTTCTTT. Its protein product is CSATQGRGTEAFF.

This clonotype was detected a few times. The chain couples TRBV5-1 to TRBJ2-2, with a weak D call TRBD2 (5 bases). The CDR3 has 14 amino acids. V lost 4 bases and J 6 bases, leaving 13 bases between the germline ends. Per the germline V gene, CDR1 is SGHRS and CDR2 is YFSETQ. The CDR3 DNA reads TGCGCCAGCAGCCCGTCTAGCTTGTCCGGGGAGCTGTTTTTT. Translating it yields CASSPSSLSGELFF.

This clonotype was observed a handful of times. V usage is TRBV14 and J usage is TRBJ2-3; D unresolved. Trimming removed 1 base from V and 2 bases from J, with 7 bases in between. There are 14 residues in the CDR3. Germline lookup yields CDR1 SGHDN and CDR2 FVKESK. CDR3 nucleotides: TGTGCCAGCAGCCAAGTTGCTTTCACAGATACGCAGTATTTT. Translation gives CASSQVAFTDTQYF.

This chain connects TRBV9 to TRBJ1-1, with D possibly being TRBD1 (6 bases). Germline V gene sequence: CDR1 SGDLS, CDR2 YYNGEE. The CDR3 covers 14 residues. Trimming took off 2 bases at V and 4 bases at J, with 12 bases between the two ends. In DNA form, the CDR3 reads TGTGCCAGCAGCGTTGACCCGGGGGCCACTGAAGCTTTCTTT. This encodes CASSVDPGATEAFF.

This clonotype has just a few counts. This chain links TRBV10-3 with TRBJ2-1; D is unresolved. The CDR3 is made up of 13 amino acids. V was shortened by 4 bases and J by 4 bases, with 8 bases between the two germline ends. Germline V gene lookup returns CDR1 ENHRY and CDR2 SYGVKD. This CDR3 is CAISGLTYNEQFF. In DNA, the CDR3 is TGTGCCATCAGTGGTTTGACTTACAATGAGCAGTTCTTC.

The V gene is TRBV7-9, the J gene TRBJ1-1; perhaps TRBD1 as D (5 bases). The germline V and J ends were trimmed by 6 bases and 7 bases, with 21 bases remaining between them. The CDR3 length is 15 residues. The germline CDR1 and CDR2 sequences are SEHNR and FQNEAQ (reference sequence). DNA of the CDR3: TGTGCCAGCAGATCCAGTCCCCCCAGGGATGGTGAAGCTTTCTTT. The encoded protein is CASRSSPPRDGEAFF.

There are a few counts of this clonotype. This chain links TRBV11-1 with TRBJ2-3, with 9 bases that match TRBD2. V shed 5 bases and J 3 bases; nucleotides not matched to a gene: 6. The germline CDR1 and CDR2 sequences are SGHAT and FQDESV (reference sequence). The CDR3 has 15 residues. The CDR3 region is CASSKRTSETDTQYF. The CDR3 DNA reads TGTGCCAGCAGCAAAAGGACTAGCGAGACAGATACGCAGTATTTT.

This clonotype was observed a handful of times. The chain employs TRBV4-2 and TRBJ1-5; D gene ambiguous. V gave up 0 bases and J gave up 7 bases, with 13 bases separating them. This CDR3 has 15 amino acids. Looked up from germline, CDR1 is LGHNA and CDR2 is YNFKEQ. This CDR3 is CASSQEPAAGQPQHF. The DNA for the CDR3 is TGTGCCAGCAGCCAAGAGCCGGCAGCGGGCCAGCCCCAGCATTTT.

This clonotype occurred a few times. This chain links TRBV27 with TRBJ2-7, with TRBD1 matching over 8 bases. J lost 4 bases, V lost 2 bases, and 4 bases had no gene match. The CDR3 runs to 14 residues. The germline CDR1 and CDR2 sequences are MNHEY and SMNVEV (reference sequence). CDR3 DNA sequence: TGTGCCAGCAGTTTACAGGGGGCGCGGTACGAGCAGTACTTC. It yields the protein CASSLQGARYEQYF.

In this sample, this clonotype turned up a few times. The chain joins TRBV15 to TRBJ1-2; TRBD1 is a possible D gene (5 bases). CDR1 LNHNV and CDR2 YYDKDF come from the germline V gene (reference sequence). V gave up 2 bases and J gave up 9 bases, with 19 bases separating them. This CDR3 contains 15 residues. In DNA form, the CDR3 reads TGTGCCACCAGCAGACAGACAGTACCCTGGAGAAGCTACACCTTC. Protein sequence: CATSRQTVPWRSYTF.

This chain uses TRBV19 with TRBJ2-3; 7 nucleotides match TRBD2. V lost 7 bases, J lost 2 bases, and 6 bases stayed unmatched. Germline CDR1 and CDR2: LNHDA and SQIVND (reference sequence). The CDR3 totals 14 residues. Here the CDR3 reads CASTSGKITDTQYF. CDR3 coding DNA: TGTGCCAGTACCAGCGGGAAGATCACAGATACGCAGTATTTT.

This clonotype was counted many times. The chain links TRBV5-1 to TRBJ1-4; D unresolved. The CDR3 sequence is 14 residues long. The germline V gene encodes CDR1 SGHRS and CDR2 YFSETQ. Trimming cost V 4 bases and J 8 bases, with 15 bases left between them. CDR3 sequence: CASSPRGLGEKLFF. The CDR3, as DNA: TGCGCCAGCAGCCCCCGAGGACTCGGCGAAAAACTGTTTTTT.

This clonotype was detected many times. The chain couples TRBV5-6 to TRBJ2-1, with TRBD2 identical over 8 bases. The length of the CDR3 is 15 residues. CDR1 SGHDT and CDR2 YYEEEE come from the germline V gene. The ends lost 1 base at V and 9 bases at J; junction bases unmatched: 9. The CDR3 region is CASSLMTSGSGEQFF. The CDR3 DNA is TGTGCCAGCAGCTTGATGACGAGCGGGAGCGGTGAGCAGTTCTTC.

The chain is built from TRBV28 and TRBJ2-3; D gene uncertain. From germline, CDR1 is MDHEN and CDR2 SYDVKM. The CDR3 runs to 14 residues. V lost 11 bases, J lost 0 bases, and 15 bases lay in between. The chain's CDR3 is CAAVQSLSTDTQYF. The CDR3 nucleotides are TGTGCCGCGGTTCAGAGTCTGAGCACAGATACGCAGTATTTT.

This chain uses TRBV6-1 with TRBJ2-5; 8 nucleotides match TRBD1. Germline assignment: CDR1 MNHNS and CDR2 SASEGT. Trimming cost V 8 bases and J 0 bases; bases outside gene matches: 8. The CDR3 has 15 residues. The CDR3 is CASESGTGNQETQYF. CDR3 coding DNA: TGTGCCAGCGAATCCGGGACAGGAAACCAAGAGACCCAGTACTTC.

This chain uses TRBV4-2 with TRBJ2-5; possible D gene TRBD1, 6 bases. V was pared by 0 bases and J by 5 bases, with 10 bases between. CDR3 length: 14 amino acids. CDR1 is LGHNA and CDR2 is YNFKEQ in the germline V gene. CDR3 region: CASSQDWQGETQYF. The CDR3 bases are TGTGCCAGCAGCCAAGATTGGCAGGGGGAGACCCAGTACTTC.

This clonotype has only a few counts. CDR3 DNA: TGCGCCAGCAGCCAAGAGGCAAGGTGGGGATACAATGAGCAGTTCTTC. This sequence encodes CASSQEARWGYNEQFF. V is TRBV4-3 and J is TRBJ2-1; no reliable D call. Trimming took 0 bases from V and 4 from J, leaving 13 bases between them. Germline V gives CDR1 LGHNA, CDR2 YSLEER. This CDR3 spans 16 amino acids.

This clonotype was recorded at least ten times. The V gene is TRBV12-3 or TRBV12-4, the J gene TRBJ2-5; D gene uncertain. The CDR3 is 13 amino acids. Trimming removed 5 bases from V and 1 base from J, with 8 bases in between. CDR3 sequence (DNA): TGTGCCAGCAGTATTCCGGCCCAAGAGACCCAGTACTTC. Protein product: CASSIPAQETQYF.

This clonotype was picked up one time. The V and J genes are TRBV29-1 and TRBJ1-2, with no clear D. The CDR3 is 12 residues long. Deletions cut 5 bases from V and 2 bases from J, with 9 bases between. CDR1 is SQVTM, CDR2 ANQGSEA, per germline. The DNA for the CDR3 is TGCAGCGTTCTAGCACAGAACTATGGCTACACCTTC. Translating gives CSVLAQNYGYTF.

The sample holds many counts of this clonotype. The V and J genes are TRBV14 and TRBJ1-1, with D unclear. This CDR3 has 12 residues. The germline V gene encodes CDR1 SGHDN and CDR2 FVKESK. V was shortened by 6 bases and J by 5 bases, with 10 bases between the two germline ends. CDR3 nucleotide sequence: TGTGCCAGCAGACATCTGGGGACTGAAGCTTTCTTT. Translated, it gives CASRHLGTEAFF.

This clonotype was counted only a few times. The CDR3, as DNA: TGTGCCATCAAAGACAGGGCAGGGTTGAGCGAGCAGTACTTC. It codes for CAIKDRAGLSEQYF. The chain employs TRBV10-3 and TRBJ2-7; TRBD1 matches at 7 bases. Germline V CDR1 and CDR2: ENHRY, SYGVKD. Unmatched junction bases numbered 12, after V lost 7 bases and J lost 6 bases. This CDR3 is built from 14 residues.

This clonotype was seen a few times. This chain joins TRBV10-3 and TRBJ2-1; tentative D call: TRBD2 (6 bases). The length of the CDR3 is 14 residues. Trimming took off 4 bases at V and 3 bases at J, with 10 bases between the two ends. Germline values: CDR1 ENHRY, CDR2 SYGVKD. CDR3 DNA: TGTGCCATCAGTGCTCGGAGGGACTACAATGAGCAGTTCTTC. Amino acids: CAISARRDYNEQFF.

This clonotype was observed once. The chain uses TRBV29-1 and TRBJ1-1, with 8 bases aligning to TRBD1. Germline V gene data show CDR1 as SQVTM and CDR2 as ANQGSEA. The ends lost 4 bases at V and 11 bases at J; junction bases unmatched: 9. This CDR3 spans 12 amino acids. The CDR3 region has the DNA TGCAGCGTTGCCCTGGACAGGGCGGCGGCTTTCTTT. Protein sequence: CSVALDRAAAFF. Filled out from reference TRBV29-1 and TRBJ1-1, the complete variable domain reads SAVISQKPSRDICQRGTSLTIQCQVDSQVTMMFWYRQQPGQSLTLIATANQGSEATYESGFVIDKFPISRPNLTFSTLTVSNMSPEDSSIYLCSVALDRAAAFFGQGTRLTVV.

This chain joins TRBV20-1 and TRBJ1-2; no definite D call. This CDR3 region has 13 residues. Per germline, CDR1 DFQATT and CDR2 SNEGSKA (reference sequence). Trimming removed 5 bases at V and 0 bases at J, with 10 bases between. The CDR3, as DNA: TGCAGTGCTCCGAGACCGGCTAACTATGGCTACACCTTC. This sequence encodes CSAPRPANYGYTF.

In the case of this clonotype: One end of the junction is discordant with germline, which a read error may explain. The chain carries TRBV6-2 or TRBV6-3 and TRBJ1-1; D may be TRBD1 (6 bases). The CDR3 consists of 14 residues. Looked up from germline, CDR1 is MNHEY and CDR2 is SVGEGT. CDR3 residues: CASNHPGQNAEAFF. The CDR3, as DNA: TGTGCCAGCAACCACCCCGGACAGAACGCTGAAGCTTTCTTT.

The CDR3 protein is CASSYGGSSYNEQFF. The CDR3 region has the DNA TGTGCCAGCAGTTACGGCGGGAGCTCCTACAATGAGCAGTTCTTC. The rearrangement links TRBV6-5 to TRBJ2-1; 7 bases align to TRBD2. CDR3 size: 15 residues. Germline V gives CDR1 MNHEY, CDR2 SVGAGI. The V gene end was trimmed by 2 bases and the J gene end by 0 bases; junction bases not matched to a gene: 1.

This clonotype was found a few times. The chain carries TRBV6-5 and TRBJ1-4; perhaps TRBD1 as D (5 bases). Per the germline V gene, CDR1 is MNHEY and CDR2 is SVGAGI. Trimming took 2 bases from V and 5 from J, leaving 12 bases between them. This CDR3 contains 15 residues. As DNA, the CDR3 is TGTGCCAGCAGTTACACAAGACAGAGGAATGAAAAACTGTTTTTT. The encoded protein is CASSYTRQRNEKLFF.

The V gene is TRBV5-1, the J gene TRBJ2-5; D is possibly TRBD2 (5 bases). The CDR3 extends over 14 amino acids. V was cut by 4 bases and J by 4 bases, with 14 bases left in between. The V gene's germline CDR1 is SGHRS and CDR2 YFSETQ. CDR3 nucleotide sequence: TGCGCCAGCAGCCTCGGGGTCACTACAGAGACCCAGTACTTC. This sequence encodes CASSLGVTTETQYF.